The clone carrying this T cell receptor beta chain came up many times. The antigen is unknown. Trimming cost V 7 bases and J 2 bases; bases outside gene matches: 17. CDR3 length equals 18 residues. Per the germline V gene, CDR1 is MNHNS and CDR2 is SASEGT. This specimen belongs to a study of T cells in Graves' hyperthyroidism and ophthalmopathy. TCR beta CDR3 region amplification was performed from RNA transcripts. TCR CDR3 underwent first-round RT-PCR with the HTBI primer set. TCRdb redid the calling of the multiplex PCR reads with MiXCR, one entry per CDR3 protein. The sample includes about 290,000 distinct CDR3 sequences, approximately 15% seen only once; the top ten take 33%. Study findings and constraints: A model using 13 V-J features told ophthalmopathy apart from stable hyperthyroidism.

The receptor comes from a man aged 30 to 45 with Graves' hyperthyroidism. Specimen: blood. The V gene is TRBV6-1, the J gene TRBJ2-3; 8 bases fit TRBD2. The CDR3 here is CASTGPSAGGSVTDTQYF. CDR3 in DNA: TGTGCCAGCACAGGACCCTCGGCGGGGGGCAGCGTCACAGATACGCAGTATTTT.